Shown below are 13 T cell receptor beta chains from a single sample sequenced in a study of T cell repertoires in cytomegalovirus infection (dated by TCRdb to about 2019). Sequenced using an Illumina HiSeq 1500. The public sequencing data were trimmed at Q25 with fastp and processed into clonotypes with MiXCR by TCRdb, which kept only in-frame beta chains. Each record represents a unique CDR3 protein, reported with the most common genes and DNA among its rows. The table for this sample lists approximately 630,000 distinct CDR3 sequences; approximately 25% of them were counted only once. Roughly 8% of the sample is taken by the ten largest. The specimen sequenced was CD8+ T cells from PBMCs. Receptors were obtained from a human donor in good health (CMV status not recorded). Some clones in this sample may be carry-over from other donors' samples.

The sample holds one count of this clonotype. The CDR3 reads CASSLEGPYKMGNSPLHF. Written as DNA, the CDR3 is TGTGCCAGCAGCTTGGAAGGGCCTTACAAAATGGGGAATTCACCCCTCCACTTT. The chain is built from TRBV5-4 and TRBJ1-6, with D uncertain. Between the trimmed V and J ends, which lost 0 bases and 7 bases, there was a span of 20 bases. The CDR3 loop spans 18 amino acids. Germline V gene sequence: CDR1 SGHNT, CDR2 YYREEE (reference sequence).

This clonotype was seen ten or more times. The chain is built from TRBV7-9 and TRBJ2-4; no reliable D call. Germline CDR1 SEHNR, CDR2 FQNEAQ (reference sequence). The CDR3 contains 14 residues. The V end lost 1 base, the J end lost 1 base, and 5 bases lay between the germline ends. CDR3 residues: CASSLDSAKNIQYF. The CDR3, as DNA: TGTGCCAGCAGCTTAGATTCGGCCAAAAACATTCAGTACTTC.

This clonotype was observed a few times. The J gene is TRBJ2-1, the V gene TRBV6-2 or TRBV6-3, with 10 bases that match TRBD1. The CDR3 consists of 14 residues. Germline V CDR1 and CDR2: MNHEY, SVGEGT. Germline trimming cut 4 bases from V and 8 bases from J; bases unmatched to any gene: 5. This CDR3 is CASSSGTGVDEQFF. The DNA of the CDR3 is TGTGCCAGCAGTTCCGGGACAGGGGTCGATGAGCAGTTCTTC.

The V call is TRBV6-2 or TRBV6-3, the J call TRBJ1-1, with D hard to call. In germline, CDR1 is MNHEY, CDR2 SVGEGT. V was trimmed by 5 bases and J by 6 bases, leaving 16 bases between them. This CDR3 is 14 amino acids long. DNA of the CDR3: TGTGCCAGCAGTGCAGGAGGGTGGTATCCTGAAGCTTTCTTT. It specifies CASSAGGWYPEAFF.

This chain connects TRBV28 to TRBJ2-3; 8 nucleotides agree with TRBD1. Germline loops: CDR1 MDHEN, CDR2 SYDVKM. J gave up 1 base and V 5 bases, and 5 bases lay outside the gene matches. This CDR3 has 15 residues. CDR3 DNA: TGTGCCAGCAGTCCGACAGGGGAGGGCACAGATACGCAGTATTTT. It is translated as CASSPTGEGTDTQYF.

The chain combines TRBV5-5 with TRBJ2-7; a possible D gene is TRBD2 (6 bases). The CDR3 extends over 14 amino acids. Germline assignment: CDR1 SGHKS and CDR2 YYEKEE (reference sequence). Deletions cut 0 bases from V and 2 bases from J, with 9 bases between. CDR3 DNA sequence: TGTGCCAGCAGCTTGGACGCGGGGCCCTACGAGCAGTACGTC. As protein: CASSLDAGPYEQYV.

In this sample, this clonotype turned up a few times. The chain combines TRBV28 with TRBJ2-7; 11 bases map to TRBD1. CDR3 length equals 13 residues. Trimming cost V 8 bases and J 6 bases; bases outside gene matches: 6. Germline V lookup: CDR1 MDHEN, CDR2 SYDVKM. The CDR3 DNA is TGTGCCAGCTGGACAGGGGGCGGGGGCGAGCAGTACTTC. This codes for CASWTGGGGEQYF.

This chain joins TRBV18 and TRBJ2-1; TRBD1 matches 8 bases. The CDR3 spans 20 residues. From germline, CDR1 is KGHSH and CDR2 LQKENI. The trim removed 1 base at V and 3 bases at J, leaving 17 bases unmatched. DNA for the CDR3: TGTGCCAGCTCACCACTGTCAGGACAGGGCCAGCTAGGTATCTACAATGAGCAGTTCTTC. This codes for CASSPLSGQGQLGIYNEQFF.

The V and J genes are TRBV27 and TRBJ2-1, with unresolved D. The germline V gene has CDR1 MNHEY and CDR2 SMNVEV (reference sequence). This CDR3 region has 15 residues. V shed 5 bases and J shed 0 bases, with 11 bases lying between them. The CDR3 nucleotides are TGTGCCAGCAGTCACCCGAAAAGCTCCTACAATGAGCAGTTCTTC. Its translation is CASSHPKSSYNEQFF.

CDR3 sequence reads: CSVELAGGPAGELFF. CDR3 nucleotide sequence: TGCAGCGTGGAATTAGCGGGGGGGCCTGCCGGGGAGCTGTTTTTT. This rearrangement joins TRBV29-1 to TRBJ2-2; TRBD2 matches 11 bases. The CDR3 length is 15 residues. J was trimmed by 6 bases and V by 6 bases; bases with no gene match: 9. CDR1 is SQVTM and CDR2 is ANQGSEA in the germline V gene.

As for this clonotype: A read error may be the cause here, since a much bigger clone is one base away. V gene TRBV7-9 combines with J gene TRBJ1-2; 10 positions match TRBD1. V lost 4 bases, J lost 7 bases, and 3 bases stayed unmatched. Germline CDR1 is SEHNR and CDR2 is FQNEAQ (reference sequence). This CDR3 contains 13 residues. DNA of the CDR3: TGTGCCAGCAGCTCCCGGGACAGGGGTGGCTACACCTTC. This sequence encodes CASSSRDRGGYTF.

The table lists this clonotype with many counts. CDR3 sequence reads: CASSLEGFRPQETQYF. The CDR3 coding sequence is TGTGCCAGCAGCTTAGAAGGGTTCAGGCCCCAAGAGACCCAGTACTTC. The V gene is TRBV7-9, the J gene TRBJ2-5; D call uncertain. The CDR3 loop spans 16 amino acids. Deletions cut 1 base from V and 1 base from J, with 13 bases between. Germline V gene sequence: CDR1 SEHNR, CDR2 FQNEAQ (reference sequence).

At least ten counts were recorded for this clonotype. V gene TRBV7-9 combines with J gene TRBJ1-1, with D maybe TRBD1 (6 bases). The CDR3 has 17 residues. Germline CDR1 and CDR2: SEHNR and FQNEAQ (reference sequence). The V end lost 5 bases, the J end lost 4 bases, and 23 bases lay between the germline ends. The CDR3 sequence: CASSPSGGPRPFTEAFF. CDR3 DNA: TGTGCCAGCAGCCCCTCCGGGGGCCCGAGGCCGTTCACTGAAGCTTTCTTT.